These 19 T cell receptor beta chains were all obtained from the same sample, sequenced in a study of patients and donors after allogeneic stem cell transplantation. Each CDR3 protein gets one entry after TCRdb re-called the RT-PCR reads with MiXCR. This table holds hundreds of thousands of distinct CDR3 sequences, 38% found once. Input material: blood, either unsorted or a sorted T cell fraction (not recorded which). These receptors were collected from a human donor who was either an allogeneic HSCT recipient or a stem cell or donor lymphocyte infusion donor (not recorded which). It is not recorded whose cells these are; they may come from a transplant donor.

CDR3 amino acids: CASSFPREEPTRVADTQYF. Written as DNA, the CDR3 is TGCGCCAGCAGCTTCCCTAGGGAGGAACCCACACGAGTCGCAGATACGCAGTATTTT. The chain joins TRBV5-1 to TRBJ2-3; D perhaps matches TRBD2 (6 bases). Trimming stripped 2 bases from V and 4 bases from J, with 26 bases between. CDR1 SGHRS and CDR2 YFSETQ come from the germline V gene. The CDR3 extends over 19 amino acids.

The chain is built from TRBV20-1 and TRBJ1-5, with D perhaps TRBD1 (6 bases). This CDR3 is 14 amino acids long. The V and J ends lost 3 bases and 4 bases respectively, with 13 bases between them. Germline assignment: CDR1 DFQATT and CDR2 SNEGSKA (reference sequence). CDR3 loop: CSARVIRGNQPQHF. In nucleotides, the CDR3 is TGCAGTGCTAGGGTAATCAGGGGAAATCAGCCCCAGCATTTT.

This clonotype was observed a few times. V is TRBV20-1 and J is TRBJ1-6; D may be TRBD1 (5 bases). V was shortened by 1 base and J by 7 bases, with 17 bases between the two germline ends. The CDR3 has 16 residues. The germline V gene encodes CDR1 DFQATT and CDR2 SNEGSKA (reference sequence). CDR3 amino acids: CSARVVGADLNSPLHF. The CDR3 DNA reads as TGCAGTGCTAGAGTCGTCGGGGCAGACCTAAATTCACCCCTCCACTTT.

There are a few counts of this clonotype. CDR3 DNA: TGTGCCAGCAGCTTAGTCCCGCGGAAACTGTTTTTT. Translation: CASSLVPRKLFF. The rearrangement joins TRBV7-2 to TRBJ1-4; no clear D. The CDR3 contains 12 residues. Germline-derived CDR1 and CDR2 are SGHTA and FQGNSA. Trimming shortened V by 1 base and J by 11 bases, and 8 bases separated the two germline ends.

The chain is built from TRBV3-1 and TRBJ2-3; D is perhaps TRBD1 or TRBD2 (5 bases each). V was shortened by 4 bases and J by 0 bases, with 8 bases between the two germline ends. The length of the CDR3 is 14 residues. The germline gives CDR1 LGHDT, CDR2 YNNKEL (reference sequence). Here the CDR3 DNA reads TGTGCCAGCAGCCGAGGGACGAGCACAGATACGCAGTATTTT. It specifies CASSRGTSTDTQYF.

This rearrangement joins TRBV12-3 or TRBV12-4 to TRBJ1-1; unclear D gene. This CDR3 has 14 residues. V gave up 6 bases and J gave up 2 bases, with 13 bases separating them. The CDR3 DNA follows: TGTGCCAGCAGACCCCTACGACCTAACACTGAAGCTTTCTTT. Residues: CASRPLRPNTEAFF.

The J gene is TRBJ1-2, the V gene TRBV7-3, with D possibly TRBD1 on 6 matching bases. Between the trimmed V and J ends, which lost 2 bases and 8 bases, there was a span of 18 bases. Per germline, CDR1 SGHTA and CDR2 FQGTGA. The CDR3 totals 15 residues. The CDR3 is CASSLFGGPGYGYTF. The CDR3 region has the DNA TGTGCCAGCAGCTTATTTGGGGGCCCGGGCTACGGCTACACCTTC. Based on the CDR3 plus reference TRBV7-3 and TRBJ1-2, the full variable domain is GAGVSQTPSNKVTEKGKYVELRCDPISGHTALYWYRQSLGQGPEFLIYFQGTGAADDSGLPNDRFFAVRPEGSVSTLKIQRTERGDSAVYLCASSLFGGPGYGYTFGSGTRLTVV.

V is TRBV7-9 and J is TRBJ1-2, with D possibly TRBD1 on 5 matching bases. The V and J ends lost 5 bases and 4 bases respectively, with 11 bases between them. The CDR3 length is 13 residues. Germline loops: CDR1 SEHNR, CDR2 FQNEAQ (reference sequence). CDR3 sequence (DNA): TGTGCCAGCAGCCCGACAGAGCCCTATGGCTACACCTTC. It codes for CASSPTEPYGYTF.

A few counts support this clonotype. The chain combines TRBV5-6 with TRBJ2-3; 8 positions match TRBD1. CDR3 length: 16 amino acids. The germline gives CDR1 SGHDT, CDR2 YYEEEE. V was pared by 2 bases and J by 3 bases, with 8 bases of the junction left unmatched. The CDR3 coding sequence is TGTGCCAGCAGCTTAAACAGGGGGATAGGTACAGATACGCAGTATTTT. Translation gives CASSLNRGIGTDTQYF.

This clonotype was detected a few times. The gene calls are TRBV10-3 and TRBJ1-5, with D possibly TRBD1 on 5 matching bases. Trimming took off 3 bases at V and 6 bases at J, with 12 bases between the two ends. CDR3 length: 14 amino acids. Germline assignment: CDR1 ENHRY and CDR2 SYGVKD. As DNA, the CDR3 is TGTGCCATCAGTGACCCACGGGACGGTCAGCCCCAGCATTTT. It encodes CAISDPRDGQPQHF.

The V call is TRBV12-3 or TRBV12-4, the J call TRBJ1-2; possibly TRBD1 for D (5 bases). CDR3 length equals 14 residues. V was pared by 1 base and J by 6 bases, with 12 bases between. CDR3 in amino acids: CASSLGRGEDGYTF. As DNA, the CDR3 is TGTGCCAGCAGTTTAGGCCGGGGGGAGGATGGCTACACCTTC.

This clonotype occurred once. The V call is TRBV20-1, the J call TRBJ2-4; 13 positions agree with TRBD2. This CDR3 has 15 residues. The germline CDR1 and CDR2 sequences are DFQATT and SNEGSKA (reference sequence). The trim removed 6 bases at V and 9 bases at J, leaving 11 bases unmatched. The CDR3 sequence is CSAGTSGVGLSIQYF. CDR3 coding DNA: TGCAGTGCGGGGACTAGCGGGGTGGGATTGAGCATTCAGTACTTC.

V and J are TRBV12-3 or TRBV12-4 and TRBJ1-5, with 7 bases aligning to TRBD1. The CDR3 length is 14 residues. The ends lost 5 bases at V and 5 bases at J; junction bases unmatched: 6. CDR3 DNA sequence: TGTGCCAGCAGTCCAGGGGGGGGGCATCAGCCCCAGCATTTT. This sequence encodes CASSPGGGHQPQHF.

The chain uses TRBV20-1 and TRBJ2-7; D not resolved. V was trimmed by 3 bases and J by 0 bases, leaving 9 bases between them. Germline V gives CDR1 DFQATT, CDR2 SNEGSKA (reference sequence). The CDR3 has 13 residues. The CDR3: CSASRQISYEQYF. CDR3 nucleotide sequence: TGCAGTGCTAGTCGGCAGATCTCCTACGAGCAGTACTTC.

This clonotype has just a few counts. This chain connects TRBV7-9 to TRBJ2-1, with TRBD2 matching over 9 bases. Germline CDR1 and CDR2: SEHNR and FQNEAQ (reference sequence). V lost 1 base and J lost 7; bases outside the gene matches: 5. The CDR3 has 15 amino acids. For the CDR3, the DNA is TGTGCCAGCAGCTTAGTCGGCGGGGGGGCGAATGAGCAGTTCTTC. Its protein product is CASSLVGGGANEQFF.

The chain carries TRBV5-1 and TRBJ2-1; 9 positions agree with TRBD1. The CDR3 length is 16 residues. Looked up from germline, CDR1 is SGHRS and CDR2 is YFSETQ. Trimming took 8 bases from V and 4 from J; bases not matched to a gene: 13. As DNA, the CDR3 is TGCGCCAGTCGAAGCGGGACAGGGAATTTGTACAATGAGCAGTTCTTC. Translated, it gives CASRSGTGNLYNEQFF.

This clonotype was found a few times. The chain links TRBV6-5 to TRBJ1-6, with a possible D match to TRBD1 (6 bases). This CDR3 is built from 15 residues. Trimming removed 0 bases at V and 7 bases at J, with 10 bases between. Looked up from germline, CDR1 is MNHEY and CDR2 is SVGAGI. The CDR3 nucleotides are TGTGCCAGCAGTTACTCGGGACATACGAATTCACCCCTCCACTTT. It specifies CASSYSGHTNSPLHF.

This clonotype was detected only a few times. V is TRBV7-7 and J is TRBJ2-5, with D tentatively TRBD1 (6 bases). CDR3 length: 13 amino acids. Trimming stripped 5 bases from V and 2 bases from J, with 9 bases between. Germline V CDR1 and CDR2: SSHAT, FNYEAQ (reference sequence). In DNA form, the CDR3 reads TGTGCCAGCAGCCAGGACAGACAAGAGACCCAGTACTTC. This translates into CASSQDRQETQYF. The full variable domain, completed using reference TRBV7-7 and TRBJ2-5, is GAGVSQSPRYKVTKRGQDVTLRCDPISSHATLYWYQQALGQGPEFLTYFNYEAQPDKSGLPSDRFSAERPEGSISTLTIQRTEQRDSAMYRCASSQDRQETQYFGPGTRLLVL.

This clonotype was recorded many times. The chain is built from TRBV5-1 and TRBJ2-2; D is ambiguous. Germline values: CDR1 SGHRS, CDR2 YFSETQ. This CDR3 contains 15 residues. V lost 4 bases to trimming and J lost 5 bases, with 15 bases between them. The CDR3 spells CASSPAVILTGELFF. The CDR3 DNA is TGCGCCAGCAGCCCGGCGGTAATTTTGACCGGGGAGCTGTTTTTT.